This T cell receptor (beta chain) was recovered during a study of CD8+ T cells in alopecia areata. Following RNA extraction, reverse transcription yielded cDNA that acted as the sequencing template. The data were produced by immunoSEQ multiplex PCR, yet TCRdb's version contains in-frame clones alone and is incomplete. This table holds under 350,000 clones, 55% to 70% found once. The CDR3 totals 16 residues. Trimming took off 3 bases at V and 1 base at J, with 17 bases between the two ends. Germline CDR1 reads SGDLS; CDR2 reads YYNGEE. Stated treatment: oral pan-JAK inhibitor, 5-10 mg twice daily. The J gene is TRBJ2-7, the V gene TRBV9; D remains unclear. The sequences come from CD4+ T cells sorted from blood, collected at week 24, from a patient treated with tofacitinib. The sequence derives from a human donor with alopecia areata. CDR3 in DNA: TGTGCCAGCAGCGCCGGGCCCGGGCCCTCTTCCTACGAGCAGTACTTC. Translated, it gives CASSAGPGPSSYEQYF.